In its sample, the clone carrying this TCR beta chain was seen once. No antigen is known for it. The repertoire was sequenced with immunoSEQ multiplex PCR; TCRdb's copy has only in-frame clones and lacks some. The table shows tens of thousands of clones, with about 89% occurring only once. These data come from a study of T cells in localized non-small cell lung cancer. V was pared by 0 bases and J by 0 bases, with 9 bases of the junction left unmatched. Germline-derived CDR1 and CDR2 are SGHRS and YFSETQ. CDR3 size: 17 residues. Notes on the study in general: Detection in adjacent lung was observed for a median about 50 of the top 100 tumor clones. Heterogeneity within the tumor remains possible, as just one region underwent sequencing. Uninvolved adjacent lung had more T cell clonality than any other tissue, topping tumor.

The sequencing here drew on peripheral blood, taken before any cancer treatment. This receptor was obtained from a female donor over 55 with stage I lung adenocarcinoma. V gene TRBV5-1 combines with J gene TRBJ2-7; 7 bases are shared with TRBD2. CDR3 residues: CASSLGTAGTYSYEQYF. CDR3 nucleotides: TGCGCCAGCAGCTTGGGTACAGCGGGGACTTACTCCTACGAGCAGTACTTC.